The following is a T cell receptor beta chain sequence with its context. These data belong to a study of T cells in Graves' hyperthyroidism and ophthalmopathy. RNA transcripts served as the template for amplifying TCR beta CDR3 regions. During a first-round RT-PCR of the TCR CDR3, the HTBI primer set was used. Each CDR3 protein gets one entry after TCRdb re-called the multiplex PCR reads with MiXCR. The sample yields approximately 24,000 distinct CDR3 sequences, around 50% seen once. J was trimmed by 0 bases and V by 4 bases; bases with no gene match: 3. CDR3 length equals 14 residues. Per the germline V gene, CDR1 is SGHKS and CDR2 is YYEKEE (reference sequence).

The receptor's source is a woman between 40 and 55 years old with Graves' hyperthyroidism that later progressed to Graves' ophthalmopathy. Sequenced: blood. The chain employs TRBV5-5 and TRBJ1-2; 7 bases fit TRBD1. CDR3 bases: TGTGCCAGCAGCCCGACAGGGTCTAACTATGGCTACACCTTC. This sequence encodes CASSPTGSNYGYTF. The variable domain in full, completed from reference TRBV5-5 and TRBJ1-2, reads DAGVTQSPTHLIKTRGQQVTLRCSPISGHKSVSWYQQVLGQGPQFIFQYYEKEERGRGNFPDRFSARQFPNYSSELNVNALLLGDSALYLCASSPTGSNYGYTFGSGTRLTVV.